Presented here are 6 T cell receptor beta chains from one specimen sequenced in a study of cytomegalovirus exposure and HLA in healthy donors (dated by TCRdb to 2016 to 2017). Preparation of the library involved the immunoSEQ multiplex PCR assay. For the multiplex PCR, a mixture combining 60 forward primers for TCR Vbeta segments and 13 reverse primers for TCR Jbeta segments was used. TCRdb holds this immuneACCESS table with in-frame rearrangements only. Some clones are missing; in checked studies, unresolved V genes explain under half, and the rest has no known cause. This sample is represented by around 140,000 clones; 65% to 80% of them were singletons. Around 3.6% of the sample is in the top ten clones. Sequenced material: PBMCs. The receptors stem from a male donor in good health and CMV-seronegative.

The chain couples TRBV19 to TRBJ1-5; D is ambiguous. The V end was cut by 9 bases, the J end by 2 bases, with 8 bases between. The CDR3 length is 12 residues. Germline CDR1 reads LNHDA; CDR2 reads SQIVND (reference sequence). The CDR3 protein is CASEGGNQPQHF. In DNA form, the CDR3 reads TGTGCCAGCGAGGGAGGCAATCAGCCCCAGCATTTT. The full variable domain, completed using reference TRBV19 and TRBJ1-5, is DGGITQSPKYLFRKEGQNVTLSCEQNLNHDAMYWYRQDPGQGLRLIYYSQIVNDFQKGDIAEGYSVSREKKESFPLTVTSAQKNPTAFYLCASEGGNQPQHFGDGTRLSIL.

With regard to this clone: A junction end diverges from the germline sequence, so it may reflect a read error. The rearrangement links TRBV7-7 to TRBJ2-2; TRBD2 agrees at 13 bases. Germline values: CDR1 SSHAT, CDR2 FNYEAQ (reference sequence). The CDR3 sequence is 16 residues long. Here the CDR3 reads CASSLGLAGDPGELFF. CDR3 nucleotides: TGTGCTAGCAGCTTAGGACTAGCGGGAGACCCCGGGGAGCTGTTTTTT.

The V and J genes are TRBV19 and TRBJ2-1; a weak D match, TRBD2 (6 bases). Germline V gene sequence: CDR1 LNHDA, CDR2 SQIVND (reference sequence). The CDR3 runs to 15 residues. Trimming took 6 bases from V and 7 from J, leaving 19 bases between them. The CDR3 coding sequence is TGTGCCAGTAGCGGGAGCGCCGTACTGGTTAATGAGCAGTTCTTC. This gives the protein CASSGSAVLVNEQFF.

The chain combines TRBV7-9 with TRBJ1-2; D perhaps matches TRBD1 (6 bases). The germline V gene has CDR1 SEHNR and CDR2 FQNEAQ (reference sequence). Trimming removed 1 base at V and 3 bases at J, with 15 bases between. This CDR3 has 16 amino acids. CDR3 sequence: CASSLVAGVKYYGYTF. DNA of the CDR3: TGTGCCAGCAGCTTAGTGGCAGGGGTAAAGTACTATGGCTACACCTTC.

The CDR3 sequence is CASRDSNYGYTF. CDR3 coding DNA: TGTGCCAGCAGGGACAGCAACTATGGCTACACCTTC. V gene TRBV7-2 combines with J gene TRBJ1-2, with D possibly being TRBD1 (6 bases). Germline CDR1 is SGHTA and CDR2 is FQGNSA. The V end was cut by 6 bases, the J end by 2 bases, with 7 bases between. The length of the CDR3 is 12 residues. Variable domain in full (rest from reference TRBV7-2 and TRBJ1-2): GAGVSQSPSNKVTEKGKDVELRCDPISGHTALYWYRQSLGQGLEFLIYFQGNSAPDKSGLPSDRFSAERTGGSVSTLTIQRTQQEDSAVYLCASRDSNYGYTFGSGTRLTVV.

Only a few counts were recorded for this clone. The chain couples TRBV6-5 to TRBJ1-5; 8 bases align to TRBD1. Germline assignment: CDR1 MNHEY and CDR2 SVGAGI. The CDR3 contains 15 residues. V dropped 3 bases and J dropped 5; count of bases not matched to a gene: 6. The CDR3 sequence is CASSYRQGAYQPQHF. CDR3 bases: TGTGCCAGCAGTTATCGTCAGGGGGCTTATCAGCCCCAGCATTTT.